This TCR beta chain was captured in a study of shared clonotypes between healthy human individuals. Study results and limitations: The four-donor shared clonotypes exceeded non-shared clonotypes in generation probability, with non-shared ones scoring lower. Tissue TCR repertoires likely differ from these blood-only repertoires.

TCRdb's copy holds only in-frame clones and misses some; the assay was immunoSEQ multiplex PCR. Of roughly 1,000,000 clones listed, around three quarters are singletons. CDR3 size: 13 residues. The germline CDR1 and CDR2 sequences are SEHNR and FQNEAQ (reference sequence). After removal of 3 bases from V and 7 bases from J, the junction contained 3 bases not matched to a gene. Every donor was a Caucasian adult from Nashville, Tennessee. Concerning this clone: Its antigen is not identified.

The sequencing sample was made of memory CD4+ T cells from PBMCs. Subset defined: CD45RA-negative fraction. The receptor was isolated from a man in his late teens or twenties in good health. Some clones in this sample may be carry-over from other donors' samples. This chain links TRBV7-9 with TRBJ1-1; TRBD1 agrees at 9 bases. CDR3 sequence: CASSFTGGGEAFF. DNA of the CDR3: TGTGCCAGCAGCTTCACAGGGGGCGGTGAAGCTTTCTTT.